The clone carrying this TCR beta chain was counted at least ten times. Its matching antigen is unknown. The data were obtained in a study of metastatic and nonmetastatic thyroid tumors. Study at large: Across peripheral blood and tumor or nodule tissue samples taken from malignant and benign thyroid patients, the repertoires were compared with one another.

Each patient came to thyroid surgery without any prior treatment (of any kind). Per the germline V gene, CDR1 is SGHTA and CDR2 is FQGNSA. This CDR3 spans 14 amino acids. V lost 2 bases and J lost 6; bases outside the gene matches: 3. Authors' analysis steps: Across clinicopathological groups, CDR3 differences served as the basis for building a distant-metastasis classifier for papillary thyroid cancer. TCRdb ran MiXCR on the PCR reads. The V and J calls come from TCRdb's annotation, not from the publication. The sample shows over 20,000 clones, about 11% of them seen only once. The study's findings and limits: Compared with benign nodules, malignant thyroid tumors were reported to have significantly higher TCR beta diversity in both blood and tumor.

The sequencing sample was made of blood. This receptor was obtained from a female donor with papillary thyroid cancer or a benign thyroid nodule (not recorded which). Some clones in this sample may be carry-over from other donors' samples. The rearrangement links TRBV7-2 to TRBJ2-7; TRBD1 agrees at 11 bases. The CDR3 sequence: CASSLRDRGSEQYF. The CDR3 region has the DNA TGTGCCAGCAGCTTACGGGACAGGGGGAGCGAGCAGTACTTC.